The sequence of this T cell receptor (beta chain) was determined in a study of beta chain features in type 1 diabetes. Study results and limitations: VDJ junctions from patients with type 1 diabetes contained fewer insertions and more deletions. These data did not resolve whether HLA type affects TCRB rearrangement. In every one of the four CD4+ subsets, TCRB CDR3s were moderately but significantly shorter in Type 1 diabetes patients. Possibly, sequencing cDNA over-represented cells that had high TCR expression levels.

Sequencing targeted expressed TCRB transcripts, as all isolated RNA had been reverse transcribed. TCRdb keeps only in-frame clones here, not all; method: immunoSEQ multiplex PCR. The sample has around 710,000 clones, around 12% seen once. The length of the CDR3 is 15 residues. Trimming removed 5 bases from V and 5 bases from J; junction bases left unmatched: 11. Germline V gene data show CDR1 as MNHEY and CDR2 as SVGAGI. This clone was counted only a few times. What it binds is unknown. On average, the one heparinised blood draw given by each donor was approximately 100 mL. The receptor was derived from a man aged 25-40 years with type 1 diabetes. The rearrangement links TRBV6-5 to TRBJ2-5; the match to TRBD1 covers 7 bases. The sequenced material came from naive CD4+ T cells from blood. CDR3 loop: CASSPPGQTKETQYF. The CDR3 coding sequence is TGTGCCAGCAGTCCTCCGGGACAGACGAAGGAGACCCAGTACTTC.